These 23 T cell receptor beta chains were all obtained from the same sample, sequenced in a study of T-cell memory formation after mild COVID-19. One entry per CDR3 protein results from TCRdb running MiXCR on the 5' RACE reads. This sample has under 150,000 distinct CDR3 sequences, with around a fifth found just once. The sample taken for sequencing was PBMCs or a T cell subset sorted from them (not recorded which). The receptors come from a man aged 18-30 years who had mild COVID-19 (a few samples of this study predate the infection). Cell type and time point are not known.

This clonotype was seen a few times. The chain is built from TRBV29-1 and TRBJ2-3, with a weak D call TRBD2 (6 bases). The CDR3 runs 13 residues. Germline V gene sequence: CDR1 SQVTM, CDR2 ANQGSEA. The DNA for the CDR3 is TGCAGGGCCACGGAGGGCTCTCGGGATACGCAGTATTTT. The encoded protein is CRATEGSRDTQYF.

This clonotype has a count of ten or more. The rearrangement links TRBV7-6 to TRBJ2-1; weak D call: TRBD1 (5 bases). Germline CDR1 is SGHVS and CDR2 is FNYEAQ. This CDR3 region has 15 residues. Trimming cost V 5 bases and J 0 bases, with 11 bases left between them. CDR3 DNA sequence: TGTGCCAGCAGCCGTACGGACAACTCCTACAATGAGCAGTTCTTC. Its translation: CASSRTDNSYNEQFF.

This clonotype was detected only a few times. The chain has TRBV7-2 and TRBJ2-1, with a possible D match to TRBD1 (6 bases). V dropped 7 bases and J dropped 8 bases, with 15 bases sitting between them. Germline CDR1 is SGHTA and CDR2 is FQGNSA. CDR3 length: 13 residues. Here the CDR3 DNA reads TGTGCCAGCAATTACGGACAGTCGTATGAGCAGTTCTTC. As protein: CASNYGQSYEQFF. The full variable domain, completed using reference TRBV7-2 and TRBJ2-1, is GAGVSQSPSNKVTEKGKDVELRCDPISGHTALYWYRQSLGQGLEFLIYFQGNSAPDKSGLPSDRFSAERTGGSVSTLTIQRTQQEDSAVYLCASNYGQSYEQFFGPGTRLTVL.

J is TRBJ2-5 and V is TRBV7-8; D is possibly TRBD2 (6 bases). The germline gives CDR1 SGHVS, CDR2 FQNEAQ. The CDR3 contains 16 residues. Trimming pared 6 bases from V and 6 bases from J, leaving 23 bases between. The CDR3 loop reads CASRPRRGESPQTQYF. The CDR3, as DNA: TGTGCCAGCAGACCTAGACGCGGGGAATCCCCCCAGACCCAGTACTTC.

The J gene is TRBJ1-1, the V gene TRBV28; 7 bases are shared with TRBD1. J lost 7 bases, V lost 7 bases, and 9 bases had no gene match. Per the germline V gene, CDR1 is MDHEN and CDR2 is SYDVKM. The CDR3 spans 13 residues. The chain's CDR3 is CASNDRVFDEAFF. CDR3 nucleotides: TGTGCCAGCAACGACAGGGTTTTCGATGAAGCTTTCTTT.

The genes are TRBV20-1 and TRBJ1-1, with 7 nucleotides matching TRBD1. This CDR3 contains 14 residues. Germline CDR1 is DFQATT and CDR2 is SNEGSKA (reference sequence). V dropped 1 base and J dropped 5; count of bases not matched to a gene: 7. Here the CDR3 reads CSARGKGALTEAFF. The DNA for the CDR3 is TGCAGTGCTAGAGGAAAGGGGGCGTTGACTGAAGCTTTCTTT.

The V gene is TRBV10-1, the J gene TRBJ2-1; 10 nucleotides line up with TRBD1. The CDR3 loop spans 16 amino acids. V dropped 6 bases and J dropped 10; count of bases not matched to a gene: 15. Germline values: CDR1 WNHNN, CDR2 SYGVQD (reference sequence). This CDR3 is CASSPCPGTGVDEQFF. CDR3 DNA sequence: TGCGCCAGCAGCCCTTGTCCCGGGACAGGGGTGGACGAGCAGTTCTTC.

This clonotype was seen a handful of times. This chain joins TRBV27 and TRBJ2-3; no definite D call. The length of the CDR3 is 14 residues. V was pared by 0 bases and J by 5 bases, with 9 bases between. Germline-derived CDR1 and CDR2 are MNHEY and SMNVEV (reference sequence). Here the CDR3 reads CASSLSSSGDTQYF. DNA of the CDR3: TGTGCCAGCAGTTTATCTAGTTCAGGAGATACGCAGTATTTT.

The chain uses TRBV9 and TRBJ2-3, with TRBD2 identical over 11 bases. Germline-derived CDR1 and CDR2 are SGDLS and YYNGEE. The CDR3 consists of 17 residues. V lost 0 bases to trimming and J lost 4 bases; unmatched junction nucleotides: 7. The CDR3 loop is CASSVVISGGAADTQYF. The CDR3 DNA follows: TGTGCCAGCAGCGTAGTAATTAGCGGGGGGGCGGCAGATACGCAGTATTTT.

This sequence joins TRBV5-8 and TRBJ2-1; 11 bases are shared with TRBD2. The junction had 4 bases not matched to a gene; V was cut back by 4 bases and J by 4 bases. Germline V gene data show CDR1 as SGHTS and CDR2 as YDEGEE. This CDR3 contains 15 residues. The CDR3 DNA follows: TGTGCCAGCAGCACCGGGACTAGCGGATACAATGAGCAGTTCTTC. It yields the protein CASSTGTSGYNEQFF.

This clonotype was recorded many times. V gene TRBV20-1 combines with J gene TRBJ2-7; D is unclear. Germline CDR1 DFQATT, CDR2 SNEGSKA (reference sequence). Trimming shortened V by 3 bases and J by 2 bases, and 11 bases separated the two germline ends. This CDR3 has 13 residues. The CDR3 DNA is TGCAGTGCTAGGCTGGGCCATGCCTACGAGCAGTACTTC. Translating gives CSARLGHAYEQYF.

This clonotype appeared a few times. V is TRBV20-1 and J is TRBJ2-7, with TRBD1 matching over 7 bases. There are 13 residues in the CDR3. Per germline, CDR1 DFQATT and CDR2 SNEGSKA (reference sequence). With V trimmed by 5 bases and J by 2 bases, 6 bases remained unmatched. CDR3 nucleotide sequence: TGCAGTGCTCCAAACAGGGGAGCCTACGAGCAGTACGTC. Residues: CSAPNRGAYEQYV.

V is TRBV11-1 and J is TRBJ2-2; D is undetermined. Trimming cost V 5 bases and J 0 bases, with 10 bases left between them. Germline V gene lookup returns CDR1 SGHAT and CDR2 FQDESV (reference sequence). The CDR3 contains 15 residues. CDR3 coding DNA: TGTGCCAGCAGCCCACGGGTAGCGAACACCGGGGAGCTGTTTTTT. This translates into CASSPRVANTGELFF.

This clonotype was detected only a few times. The chain carries TRBV9 and TRBJ2-7, with D perhaps matching TRBD1 (6 bases). Germline V lookup: CDR1 SGDLS, CDR2 YYNGEE. The CDR3 length is 15 residues. Trimming stripped 4 bases from V and 6 bases from J, with 20 bases between. CDR3 in amino acids: CASSPTRGGSREQYF. The CDR3 nucleotides read TGTGCCAGCAGCCCCACCAGAGGGGGATCTCGCGAGCAGTACTTC.

This clonotype is a singleton in its sample. The chain recombines TRBV6-5 with TRBJ2-1; 8 bases match TRBD2. Germline CDR1 is MNHEY and CDR2 is SVGAGI. This CDR3 is built from 15 residues. After removal of 5 bases from V and 7 bases from J, the junction contained 10 bases not matched to a gene. CDR3 in amino acids: CASSQGTSRGNEQFF. Here the CDR3 DNA reads TGTGCCAGCAGTCAAGGGACTAGTCGAGGGAATGAGCAGTTCTTC.

This clonotype was counted a few times. The rearrangement uses TRBV6-2 or TRBV6-3 and TRBJ1-1, with 8 bases identical to TRBD1. Germline V lookup: CDR1 MNHEY, CDR2 SVGEGT. The CDR3 sequence is 13 residues long. J gave up 7 bases and V 6 bases, and 7 bases lay outside the gene matches. The CDR3 sequence is CASSYTDRGEAFF. In nucleotides, the CDR3 is TGTGCCAGCAGCTATACAGACAGGGGTGAAGCTTTCTTT.

The V call is TRBV4-2, the J call TRBJ2-5, with a weak D call TRBD2 (6 bases). The CDR3 sequence is 14 residues long. Germline CDR1 LGHNA, CDR2 YNFKEQ. V was pared by 1 base and J by 5 bases, with 11 bases between. The CDR3 loop reads CASSQAAEGETQYF. The CDR3 DNA reads as TGTGCCAGCAGCCAAGCTGCGGAGGGGGAGACCCAGTACTTC.

This clonotype was counted between two and nine times. The chain carries TRBV12-3 or TRBV12-4 and TRBJ2-7; D is unclear. CDR3 length: 12 residues. The V and J ends lost 8 bases and 0 bases respectively, with 8 bases between them. The CDR3 DNA reads TGTGCCAGCGCCTGGGGCTCCTACGAGCAGTACTTC. Protein: CASAWGSYEQYF.

The J gene is TRBJ2-1, the V gene TRBV4-1, with D possibly being TRBD2 (7 bases). This CDR3 is built from 15 residues. The ends were cut back, 3 bases at V and 7 bases at J, with 16 bases in the middle. The germline CDR1 and CDR2 sequences are MGHRA and YSYEKL. CDR3 nucleotides: TGCGCCAGCAGCCACAAGTTCGGGGGGCCGAATGAGCAGTTCTTC. It specifies CASSHKFGGPNEQFF.

This clonotype was observed a handful of times. This chain uses TRBV6-2 or TRBV6-3 with TRBJ2-7; a possible D gene is TRBD1 (6 bases). Trimming left V 5 bases short and J 3 bases short, with 11 bases between. The CDR3 is 13 residues long. Germline assignment: CDR1 MNHEY and CDR2 SVGEGT. The CDR3 sequence: CASSRDTLYEQYV. CDR3 coding DNA: TGTGCCAGCAGTCGGGACACGCTCTACGAGCAGTACGTC.

This CDR3 reads CASSQDDTTGGFTDTQYF. CDR3 in DNA: TGCGCCAGCAGCCAAGATGACACAACGGGGGGATTCACAGATACGCAGTATTTT. The rearrangement uses TRBV4-3 and TRBJ2-3; 7 bases map to TRBD2. CDR3 length equals 18 residues. CDR1 is LGHNA and CDR2 is YSLEER in the germline V gene. V lost 0 bases, J lost 2 bases, and 11 bases stayed unmatched.

The chain combines TRBV5-6 with TRBJ2-3; 11 bases agree with TRBD2. The CDR3 consists of 19 residues. Germline loops: CDR1 SGHDT, CDR2 YYEEEE. Trimming took 4 bases from V and 1 from J; bases not matched to a gene: 14. The CDR3 DNA sequence: TGTGCCAGCAGCCCAGCCCTAGCGGGGGGTGTTTTCGGCACAGATACGCAGTATTTT. Translating it yields CASSPALAGGVFGTDTQYF.

This clonotype was seen a few times. The chain recombines TRBV20-1 with TRBJ2-5, with 11 bases matching TRBD2. This CDR3 is built from 15 residues. Per germline, CDR1 DFQATT and CDR2 SNEGSKA (reference sequence). V lost 3 bases and J lost 7; bases outside the gene matches: 10. The CDR3 sequence is CSASPSSGGPSTQYF. The CDR3, as DNA: TGCAGTGCTAGCCCTTCTAGCGGGGGGCCATCGACCCAGTACTTC.